This T cell receptor beta chain emerged from a study of CD8 T cells in Susac syndrome. Overall study results and limits: The study's TCR sequencing and HLA analysis covered a relatively small number of individuals, and the study acknowledged this.

The length of the CDR3 is 13 residues. Germline CDR1 reads PRHDT; CDR2 reads FYEKMQ (reference sequence). The V end was cut by 4 bases, the J end by 1 base, with 7 bases between. A quantity of about 0.5 to 1 ug RNA underwent reverse transcription using random hexamers. Across 54 Vbeta and 13 Jbeta, TCR beta CDR3 was amplified with immunoSEQ multiplex PCR. TCRdb re-derived calls from the immunoSEQ multiplex PCR reads in MiXCR, one entry per CDR3 protein. The sample has some 190,000 distinct CDR3 sequences, approximately 94% seen once. High-throughput TCR beta sequencing covered peripheral CD8+ and CD4+ T cells. As for this clonotype: Its antigen is currently unknown.

Sequencing was done on a sample of CD4+ T cells from PBMCs. The V and J genes are TRBV13 and TRBJ2-5; D unresolved. This clonotype was obtained from a human donor in good health. CDR3 in DNA: TGTGCCAGCAGCTCCTTTTTCCAAGAGACCCAGTACTTC. Its translation: CASSSFFQETQYF.